This T cell receptor beta chain stems from a study of T-cell memory formation after mild COVID-19. Study-wide findings and caveats: Clones contracting day 15 to 85 were balanced CD4/CD8; later expanders leaned CD4+.

Concerning this clonotype itself: Its specificity is not known.

The CDR3 sequence is 15 residues long. Germline V gene data show CDR1 as SGHRS and CDR2 as YFSETQ. V shed 3 bases and J 1 base; nucleotides not matched to a gene: 6. MiXCR was run by TCRdb on the 5' RACE reads, yielding one entry per CDR3 protein. The sample lists more than 450,000 distinct CDR3 sequences; about 20% were seen once. The receptor was derived from an adult woman who had mild COVID-19 (a few samples of this study predate the infection). Cell type and time point are not known. V usage is TRBV5-1 and J usage is TRBJ1-1, with 7 nucleotides matching TRBD1. The material sequenced was PBMCs or a T cell subset sorted from them (not recorded which). CDR3 residues: CASSSGDSQNTEAFF. The CDR3 DNA reads as TGCGCCAGCAGCTCGGGGGACAGTCAGAACACTGAAGCTTTCTTT.